Below are 7 T cell receptor beta chains sequenced from a single sample in a study of T cells in localized non-small cell lung cancer. Sequencing used immunoSEQ multiplex PCR; TCRdb keeps in-frame clones, though not all of them. The sample consists of over 35,000 clones, around 81% of them appearing once. The source was peripheral blood mononuclear cells, collected before any cancer treatment. The receptors shown here come from a male donor aged 60 or over with stage II lung adenocarcinoma.

CDR3 in amino acids: CAWSAFDTEAFF. The CDR3 DNA reads as TGTGCCTGGAGCGCCTTCGACACTGAAGCTTTCTTT. The V gene is TRBV30, the J gene TRBJ1-1; D gene unclear. Trimming pared 3 bases from V and 3 bases from J, leaving 8 bases between. Looked up from germline, CDR1 is GTSNPN and CDR2 is SVGIG (reference sequence). The CDR3 loop spans 12 amino acids.

V and J are TRBV5-1 and TRBJ2-3; 9 bases are shared with TRBD2. Germline CDR1 is SGHRS and CDR2 is YFSETQ. CDR3 length: 16 residues. The ends lost 7 bases at V and 0 bases at J; junction bases unmatched: 9. In nucleotides, the CDR3 is TGCGCCAGCGCTTCGGGGGCGGGAGGGAGCACAGATACGCAGTATTTT. It is translated as CASASGAGGSTDTQYF.

The table lists this clone with a count of one. CDR3 amino acids: CASRTGGGEQYF. The CDR3 DNA sequence: TGCGCCAGCAGGACAGGGGGCGGGGAGCAGTACTTC. V gene TRBV5-1 combines with J gene TRBJ2-7; 10 bases are shared with TRBD1. Germline CDR1 SGHRS, CDR2 YFSETQ. J gave up 7 bases and V 5 bases, and 3 bases lay outside the gene matches. The CDR3 is made up of 12 amino acids.

The chain combines TRBV7-2 with TRBJ2-3; no clear D gene. Germline lookup yields CDR1 SGHTA and CDR2 FQGNSA. The CDR3 contains 13 residues. Between the trimmed V and J ends, which lost 6 bases and 0 bases, there was a span of 7 bases. The CDR3 loop reads CASRPSSTDTQYF. CDR3 DNA: TGTGCCAGCAGGCCCTCTAGCACAGATACGCAGTATTTT. Supplemented by reference TRBV7-2 and TRBJ2-3, the full variable domain reads GAGVSQSPSNKVTEKGKDVELRCDPISGHTALYWYRQSLGQGLEFLIYFQGNSAPDKSGLPSDRFSAERTGGSVSTLTIQRTQQEDSAVYLCASRPSSTDTQYFGPGTRLTVL.

In regard to this clone: An end of the junction does not agree with germline; a read error may underlie this. In DNA form, the CDR3 reads TGTGCCAGCAGCCTGTACGGAAACTATGGCTACACCTTT. Translating it yields CASSLYGNYGYTF. The gene calls are TRBV6-6 and TRBJ1-2; D is undetermined. The CDR3 spans 13 residues. The germline V gene encodes CDR1 MNHNY and CDR2 SVGAGI (reference sequence).

This rearrangement joins TRBV11-2 to TRBJ2-3; D may match TRBD1 or TRBD2 (5 bases each). The CDR3 covers 15 residues. CDR1 and CDR2 (germline): SGHAT, FQNNGV. V lost 5 bases, J lost 4 bases, and 16 bases lay in between. In nucleotides, the CDR3 is TGTGCCAGCAGCCCCAGAGGGGCGACCGCAGATACGCAGTATTTT. This codes for CASSPRGATADTQYF.

The chain employs TRBV7-4 and TRBJ2-7, with a possible D match to TRBD1 (6 bases). Trimming left V 4 bases short and J 3 bases short, with 7 bases between. The CDR3 length is 12 residues. Germline values: CDR1 SGHVT, CDR2 SQSDAQ. The CDR3 bases are TGTGCCAGCAGCTCGACAGGCTACGAGCAGTACTTC. Translated: CASSSTGYEQYF.